A single sample gave rise to the 20 T cell receptor beta chains below, sequenced in a study of cytomegalovirus exposure and HLA in healthy donors. 60 Vbeta and 13 Jbeta primers were used in PCR. The method was immunoSEQ multiplex PCR; TCRdb's version includes in-frame clones alone and lacks a portion of them. This table holds about 130,000 clones, around 81% found once. Source material: PBMCs. The origin of the receptors is a young man in good health and CMV-seronegative.

The chain joins TRBV4-3 to TRBJ2-5, with a possible D match to TRBD2 (7 bases). From germline, CDR1 is LGHNA and CDR2 YSLEER. Trimming cost V 0 bases and J 2 bases, with 16 bases left between them. The CDR3 has 17 amino acids. As DNA, the CDR3 is TGCGCCAGCAGCCAAGACCCAGCGGGGACACCACAAGAGACCCAGTACTTC. This translates into CASSQDPAGTPQETQYF.

J is TRBJ2-1 and V is TRBV6-4, with TRBD2 identical over 10 bases. Germline trimming cut 6 bases from V and 0 bases from J; bases unmatched to any gene: 11. Germline V CDR1 and CDR2: MRHNA, SNTAGT. This CDR3 spans 18 amino acids. This chain's CDR3 is CASRRAGGPALSYNEQFF. The DNA of the CDR3 is TGTGCCAGCAGGAGAGCGGGGGGGCCAGCTCTCTCCTACAATGAGCAGTTCTTC.

The chain is built from TRBV6-6 and TRBJ2-7; D is ambiguous. This CDR3 region has 12 residues. V lost 6 bases, J lost 2 bases, and 8 bases lay in between. The germline V gene has CDR1 MNHNY and CDR2 SVGAGI (reference sequence). CDR3 protein: CASRDTTYEQYF. CDR3 bases: TGTGCCAGCAGAGACACGACCTACGAGCAGTACTTC.

The chain links TRBV6-6 to TRBJ1-1; possible D gene TRBD1, 6 bases. The germline CDR1 and CDR2 sequences are MNHNY and SVGAGI (reference sequence). V was shortened by 2 bases and J by 1 base, with 11 bases between the two germline ends. The CDR3 totals 15 residues. CDR3 sequence (DNA): TGTGCCAGCAGTTACGGGCAGGGGAAGAACACTGAAGCTTTCTTT. This gives the protein CASSYGQGKNTEAFF.

The J gene is TRBJ1-5, the V gene TRBV6-5; D remains ambiguous. Germline V gene data show CDR1 as MNHEY and CDR2 as SVGAGI. The CDR3 spans 13 residues. Deletions cut 0 bases from V and 6 bases from J, with 6 bases between. The CDR3 nucleotides are TGTGCCAGCAGTTACTCGACTAGTCAGCCCCAGCATTTT. This gives the protein CASSYSTSQPQHF.

This clone was seen only a few times. The V gene is TRBV7-6, the J gene TRBJ1-1; weak D call: TRBD1 (5 bases). Germline V gene lookup returns CDR1 SGHVS and CDR2 FNYEAQ. CDR3 length equals 15 residues. V lost 2 bases to trimming and J lost 5 bases, with 15 bases between them. The CDR3 region is CASSLSQGGSTEAFF. CDR3 nucleotide sequence: TGTGCCAGCAGCTTAAGCCAGGGAGGATCGACTGAAGCTTTCTTT.

This chain joins TRBV7-9 and TRBJ2-7; 7 nucleotides line up with TRBD1. With V trimmed by 3 bases and J by 12 bases, 11 bases remained unmatched. The CDR3 consists of 13 residues. Germline CDR1 SEHNR, CDR2 FQNEAQ (reference sequence). This CDR3 reads CASSLGTEALAYF. DNA for the CDR3: TGTGCCAGCAGCTTGGGGACAGAGGCCTTGGCGTACTTC. Looking up the rest from reference TRBV7-9 and TRBJ2-7 gives the full variable domain: DTGVSQNPRHKITKRGQNVTFRCDPISEHNRLYWYRQTLGQGPEFLTYFQNEAQLEKSRLLSDRFSAERPKGSFSTLEIQRTEQGDSAMYLCASSLGTEALAYFGPGTRLTVT.

J is TRBJ1-4 and V is TRBV28; no definite D call. Germline V gene lookup returns CDR1 MDHEN and CDR2 SYDVKM. The CDR3 runs 14 residues. Trimming removed 2 bases from V and 4 bases from J, with 8 bases in between. CDR3 loop: CASSLIQLNEKLFF. CDR3 nucleotides: TGTGCCAGCAGTTTAATACAGCTTAATGAAAAACTGTTTTTT.

This chain connects TRBV7-9 to TRBJ1-1; D unresolved. Trimming stripped 2 bases from V and 1 base from J, with 8 bases between. Germline V gives CDR1 SEHNR, CDR2 FQNEAQ (reference sequence). CDR3 length: 14 amino acids. This CDR3 is CASSLIRENTEAFF. CDR3 nucleotide sequence: TGTGCCAGCAGCTTAATACGAGAGAACACTGAAGCTTTCTTT.

This chain uses TRBV7-8 with TRBJ1-3, with D possibly matching TRBD1 (5 bases). V lost 6 bases to trimming and J lost 0 bases, with 9 bases between them. The CDR3 covers 14 residues. Germline CDR1 reads SGHVS; CDR2 reads FQNEAQ. The CDR3 DNA reads as TGTGCCAGCAGTATACAGGACTCTGGAAACACCATATATTTT. It codes for CASSIQDSGNTIYF. The full variable domain, completed using reference TRBV7-8 and TRBJ1-3, is GAGVSQSPRYKVAKRGQDVALRCDPISGHVSLFWYQQALGQGPEFLTYFQNEAQLDKSGLPSDRFFAERPEGSVSTLKIQRTQQEDSAVYLCASSIQDSGNTIYFGEGSWLTVV.

V is TRBV7-2 and J is TRBJ2-1; 11 bases line up with TRBD2. The V and J ends lost 4 bases and 7 bases, in that order; junction bases with no gene match: 9. Germline values: CDR1 SGHTA, CDR2 FQGNSA. This CDR3 region has 16 residues. CDR3 loop: CASSSRTSGGGNEQFF. The DNA of the CDR3 is TGTGCCAGCAGCTCAAGAACTAGCGGGGGTGGAAATGAGCAGTTCTTC.

This clone was recorded a few times. The V gene is TRBV6-1, the J gene TRBJ2-7; D uncertain. Trimming took off 3 bases at V and 2 bases at J, with 14 bases between the two ends. The CDR3 totals 15 residues. Germline CDR1 and CDR2: MNHNS and SASEGT. CDR3 nucleotides: TGTGCCAGCAGTGATTATACGGAGTCTCCCTACGAGCAGTACTTC. Its translation: CASSDYTESPYEQYF.

This clone occurred a few times. A junction end diverges from the germline sequence, so it may reflect a read error. The rearrangement uses TRBV7-9 and TRBJ1-2, with a tentative D call TRBD1 (5 bases). The germline V gene encodes CDR1 SEHNR and CDR2 FQNEAQ (reference sequence). This CDR3 comprises 12 residues. The CDR3 here is CSSSLVQAGYTF. The CDR3 nucleotides are TGTTCCAGCAGCTTAGTACAGGCCGGCTACACCTTC.

The V and J genes are TRBV10-1 and TRBJ1-4, with TRBD1 matching 7 bases. The CDR3 totals 15 residues. Germline-derived CDR1 and CDR2 are WNHNN and SYGVQD (reference sequence). V shed 0 bases and J 6 bases; nucleotides not matched to a gene: 4. The CDR3 protein is CASSESDRPYEKLFF. In DNA form, the CDR3 reads TGCGCCAGCAGTGAGTCGGACAGGCCCTATGAAAAACTGTTTTTT.

The rearrangement links TRBV4-1 to TRBJ1-2; no clear D gene. Germline V gives CDR1 MGHRA, CDR2 YSYEKL. Trimming took off 7 bases at V and 7 bases at J, with 22 bases between the two ends. The CDR3 has 15 residues. The CDR3 DNA reads TGCGCCAGCACCTCTCCCGGAGGTAGCACCAGTGGCTACACCTTC. Translated: CASTSPGGSTSGYTF.

The chain joins TRBV14 to TRBJ2-5; TRBD2 matches at 10 bases. The CDR3 extends over 16 amino acids. Germline V CDR1 and CDR2: SGHDN, FVKESK. Unmatched junction bases numbered 10, after V lost 4 bases and J lost 5 bases. The DNA for the CDR3 is TGTGCCAGCAGCCGAGGCGAGCGGGGGGGCCCCGAGACCCAGTACTTC. It is translated as CASSRGERGGPETQYF.

The chain uses TRBV7-2 and TRBJ1-1; no clear D gene. V dropped 0 bases and J dropped 1 base, with 9 bases sitting between them. CDR3 length equals 15 residues. Per the germline V gene, CDR1 is SGHTA and CDR2 is FQGNSA. In nucleotides, the CDR3 is TGTGCCAGCAGCTTAGCACCTGGCCCGAACACTGAAGCTTTCTTT. Protein product: CASSLAPGPNTEAFF.

The table lists this clone with a count of one. The chain links TRBV10-3 to TRBJ1-1; TRBD1 is a possible D gene (6 bases). The V end lost 0 bases, the J end lost 4 bases, and 12 bases lay between the germline ends. Germline values: CDR1 ENHRY, CDR2 SYGVKD. CDR3 length equals 15 residues. CDR3 nucleotides: TGTGCCATCAGTGAGTCTCGGGACATAACCACTGAAGCTTTCTTT. It is translated as CAISESRDITTEAFF.

This chain connects TRBV10-3 to TRBJ2-3; TRBD2 aligns across 10 bases. Germline CDR1 reads ENHRY; CDR2 reads SYGVKD. The V segment lost 6 bases and the J segment 1 base; nucleotides outside the gene matches: 10. CDR3 length equals 17 residues. CDR3 in amino acids: CAIREILLAGGTDTQYF. The CDR3 DNA reads TGTGCCATCAGGGAAATACTGCTAGCGGGAGGCACAGATACGCAGTATTTT.

The rearrangement joins TRBV5-1 to TRBJ2-1; TRBD2 agrees at 11 bases. Germline loops: CDR1 SGHRS, CDR2 YFSETQ. This CDR3 contains 14 residues. Losses at the gene ends were 2 bases for V and 8 bases for J; bases not matched to a gene: 3. CDR3 DNA sequence: TGCGCCAGCAGCTTTAGCGGGGGGGCGGATGAGCAGTTCTTC. This encodes CASSFSGGADEQFF.